These 2 T cell receptor beta chains were sequenced from one sample in a study of blood T cell repertoires in COVID-19. Method: immunoSEQ multiplex PCR; TCRdb's copy keeps in-frame clones and lacks some. The table records approximately 300,000 clones, approximately 90% of them present only once. The sample comprised peripheral blood. The receptor set was obtained from a woman aged 25 to 39 with COVID-19, enrolled during active disease.

V gene TRBV19 combines with J gene TRBJ2-1; perhaps TRBD2 as D (5 bases). CDR1 is LNHDA and CDR2 is SQIVND in the germline V gene (reference sequence). CDR3 length: 14 amino acids. V was shortened by 3 bases and J by 3 bases, with 9 bases between the two germline ends. CDR3 residues: CASSIKRSYNEQFF. The CDR3 DNA reads as TGTGCCAGTAGTATCAAGCGGAGCTACAATGAGCAGTTCTTC. The entire variable domain, with the rest obtained from reference TRBV19 and TRBJ2-1, is as follows: DGGITQSPKYLFRKEGQNVTLSCEQNLNHDAMYWYRQDPGQGLRLIYYSQIVNDFQKGDIAEGYSVSREKKESFPLTVTSAQKNPTAFYLCASSIKRSYNEQFFGPGTRLTVL.

The chain is built from TRBV12-3 or TRBV12-4 and TRBJ1-1; 9 bases align to TRBD1. V lost 6 bases to trimming and J lost 10 bases; unmatched junction nucleotides: 9. The CDR3 spans 13 residues. CDR3 DNA: TGTGCCAGCAGCAACCTGAACAGGGGGCGAGCTTTCTTT. Encoded protein: CASSNLNRGRAFF.